A single sample is the source of the 4 T cell receptor beta chains below, sequenced in a study of cytomegalovirus exposure and HLA in healthy donors. Primers included in the PCR were 60 Vbeta and 13 Jbeta primers. Using immunoSEQ multiplex PCR, the repertoire was profiled, and TCRdb retains in-frame clones only, with some absent. The sample holds 90,000 to 95,000 clones, roughly four fifths seen once. Sequenced material: PBMCs. The receptors derive from a man younger than 45 in good health and CMV-seronegative.

The chain uses TRBV13 and TRBJ2-1; 10 bases agree with TRBD2. This CDR3 comprises 15 residues. Germline trimming cut 0 bases from V and 7 bases from J; bases unmatched to any gene: 3. CDR1 and CDR2 from the germline V gene are PRHDT and FYEKMQ (reference sequence). The CDR3 protein is CASSLGSGRNNEQFF. The DNA for the CDR3 is TGTGCCAGCAGCTTAGGTAGCGGGAGGAATAATGAGCAGTTCTTC.

The chain has TRBV4-3 and TRBJ2-2; TRBD1 is a possible D gene (5 bases). Per germline, CDR1 LGHNA and CDR2 YSLEER. The CDR3 runs to 16 residues. Trimming left V 2 bases short and J 0 bases short, with 10 bases between. CDR3 loop: CASSQPRQPNTGELFF. CDR3 DNA sequence: TGCGCCAGCAGCCAACCGAGACAGCCGAACACCGGGGAGCTGTTTTTT.

The chain couples TRBV11-2 to TRBJ2-2; D perhaps matches TRBD2 (6 bases). The V gene lost 1 base and the J gene lost 4 bases, with 16 bases spanning the gap. Per germline, CDR1 SGHAT and CDR2 FQNNGV. The CDR3 totals 17 residues. The CDR3 sequence is CASSLAFNERVTGELFF. CDR3 sequence (DNA): TGTGCCAGCAGCTTAGCTTTTAACGAGCGGGTCACCGGGGAGCTGTTTTTT.

The chain carries TRBV5-1 and TRBJ2-7; possible D gene TRBD1, 6 bases. The CDR3 loop spans 13 amino acids. Between the trimmed V and J ends, which lost 4 bases and 0 bases, there was a span of 8 bases. Germline loops: CDR1 SGHRS, CDR2 YFSETQ. The CDR3 DNA is TGCGCCAGCAGCCCGGACAGCTCCTACGAGCAGTACTTC. Amino acids: CASSPDSSYEQYF.